This T cell receptor beta chain came from a study of human T cells and chemical hapten exposure. Study background: Mostly female, the patients presented with alopecia areata, totalis or universalis.

J was trimmed by 4 bases and V by 6 bases; bases with no gene match: 5. The CDR3 is 14 residues long. Time point described: patch test 3, about 24 weeks after DPC sensitization. Treatment in this sample: therapeutic diphenylcyclopropenone sensitization with weekly scalp DPC. The template was total RNA from unfractionated whole blood. Per the authors' pipeline: Over 95,000 TCRs per sample was the median, with a range of roughly 23,224 to 750,000. MiXCR, run by TCRdb on the RACE reads, gives a single entry per CDR3 protein. In this record, the V and J calls reflect TCRdb's handling and not the investigators' own analysis. The sample contains approximately 97,000 distinct CDR3 sequences, 25% to 35% of which appear only once.

The sample in question was whole blood, obtained in connection with sensitization to the hapten diphenylcyclopropenone (DPC). The receptor's source is a man between 40 and 49 years old with alopecia areata. Some clones in this sample may be carry-over from other donors' samples. V and J are TRBV12-3 or TRBV12-4 and TRBJ2-7, with 11 bases aligning to TRBD1. The CDR3 DNA sequence: TGTGCCAGCAGAGGACAGGGGGCGGTTTACGAGCAGTACTTC. Amino acid sequence: CASRGQGAVYEQYF.